A single sample gave rise to the 12 T cell receptor beta chains below, sequenced in a study of T cells in women clearing cervical HPV infection. TCRdb's copy holds only in-frame clones and misses some; the assay was immunoSEQ multiplex PCR. The sample features 40,000 or so clones, with around 6.5% in its top ten. The sample taken for sequencing was blood buffy coat. The source of these receptors is a woman aged 18-69 years with a cervical HPV16 infection that either progressed to CIN3+ or cleared (not recorded which).

In the case of this clone: The read finishes 3 residues shy of the CDR3 end, and the germline J gene is used to complete it. The chain couples TRBV5-1 to TRBJ2-7; D ambiguous. Per the germline V gene, CDR1 is SGHRS and CDR2 is YFSETQ. The CDR3 is 15 amino acids. Trimming took 0 bases from V and 1 from J, leaving 11 bases between them. CDR3 sequence reads: CASSLDPGPSYEQYF. CDR3 bases read: TGCGCCAGCAGCTTGGATCCAGGTCCATCCTACGAG. Looking up the rest from reference TRBV5-1 and TRBJ2-7 gives the full variable domain: KAGVTQTPRYLIKTRGQQVTLSCSPISGHRSVSWYQQTPGQGLQFLFEYFSETQRNKGNFPGRFSGRQFSNSRSEMNVSTLELGDSALYLCASSLDPGPSYEQYFGPGTRLTVT.

As concerns this clone: The read ends 3 residues shy of where the CDR3 ends; the end is completed using the germline J gene. The chain links TRBV30 to TRBJ1-4, with 8 nucleotides matching TRBD1. Germline CDR1 reads GTSNPN; CDR2 reads SVGIG (reference sequence). The CDR3 covers 13 residues. Here the CDR3 reads CAWSTGGNSPLFF. CDR3 DNA, as far as it was read: TGTGCCTGGAGTACAGGGGGAAATTCACCA.

To note about this clone: The DNA ends 3 residues before the CDR3 does, and the rest of the CDR3 is filled in from the germline J gene. This chain uses TRBV19 with TRBJ1-5; D may be TRBD1 (5 bases). This CDR3 has 14 amino acids. Trimming pared 9 bases from V and 3 bases from J, leaving 15 bases between. Germline V gene lookup returns CDR1 LNHDA and CDR2 SQIVND (reference sequence). This CDR3 is CASEERGSNQPQHF. Partial CDR3 DNA: TGTGCCAGCGAGGAGAGGGGCTCCAATCAGCCC.

As regards this clone: The read terminates 3 residues ahead of where the CDR3 ends, so the germline J gene completes it. V and J are TRBV30 and TRBJ2-2, with D uncertain. The CDR3 has 14 residues. The V gene's germline CDR1 is GTSNPN and CDR2 SVGIG (reference sequence). V gave up 4 bases and J gave up 0 bases, with 9 bases separating them. The CDR3 protein is CAWNAVANTGELFF. The CDR3 bases that were read are TGTGCCTGGAACGCAGTCGCGAACACCGGGGAG.

To note about this clone: The CDR3 end falls 3 residues outside the read, so it is completed with the germline J gene. The gene calls are TRBV5-1 and TRBJ2-2; 7 nucleotides line up with TRBD2. The CDR3 has 15 residues. Germline assignment: CDR1 SGHRS and CDR2 YFSETQ. The CDR3 protein is CASSLVGQGGSPLFF. The CDR3 DNA, read in part, is TGCGCCAGCAGCTTGGTGGGGCAGGGAGGGTCACCG.

Incomplete CDR3 DNA: TGCAGTGCTAGAGACATACAGGGGCTGGGCGAG. It translates to CSARDIQGLGE. The whole CDR3 protein is CSARDIQGLGEQYF. The chain joins TRBV20-1 to TRBJ2-7, with TRBD1 matching 7 bases. With the read ending 3 residues before the CDR3 end, the germline J gene is used to fill in that end. Germline V CDR1 and CDR2: DFQATT, SNEGSKA (reference sequence). After removal of 0 bases from V and 6 bases from J, the junction contained 8 bases not matched to a gene. The length of the CDR3 is 14 residues.

Concerning this clone: The read terminates 3 residues before the CDR3 end, so the remaining end is supplied by the germline J gene. This chain uses TRBV28 with TRBJ2-4; 9 nucleotides match TRBD1. The CDR3 loop spans 17 amino acids. The J segment lost 1 base and the V segment lost 5 bases, leaving 9 bases of the junction unmatched. The germline gives CDR1 MDHEN, CDR2 SYDVKM. The CDR3 DNA, read in part, is TGTGCCAGCAGTCCAGGGACAGGGAGCGTTGCCAAAAACATT. It codes for CASSPGTGSVAKNI. The complete CDR3 reads CASSPGTGSVAKNIQYF.

A note on this clone: The read ends 3 residues early relative to the CDR3; the germline J gene fills the gap. This chain joins TRBV6-4 and TRBJ2-7, with 7 nucleotides matching TRBD2. Germline trimming cut 5 bases from V and 3 bases from J; bases unmatched to any gene: 10. This CDR3 is built from 15 residues. Germline CDR1 MRHNA, CDR2 SNTAGT. The DNA read from the CDR3 is TGTGCCAGCAGTCTCGAGGGACTACCACACTACGAG. This codes for CASSLEGLPHYE. From start to end, the CDR3 is CASSLEGLPHYEQYF.

Worth noting for this clone: The read falls 3 residues short of the CDR3 end, and the missing part is taken from the germline J gene. The chain recombines TRBV12-3 or TRBV12-4 with TRBJ2-2, with no clear D. Trimming removed 6 bases at V and 4 bases at J, with 15 bases between. This CDR3 has 15 residues. CDR3 amino acids: CASSPSVGSTGELFF. CDR3 bases read: TGTGCCAGCAGCCCCTCGGTGGGCAGCACCGGGGAG.

A note on this clone: The missing CDR3 end, 3 residues past where the read stops, is filled in from the germline J gene. The rearrangement links TRBV7-2 to TRBJ1-2, with unresolved D. The CDR3 runs 12 residues. From germline, CDR1 is SGHTA and CDR2 FQGNSA. CDR3 sequence: CASSRGAGGYTF. The CDR3 bases that were read are TGTGCCAGCAGCCGGGGAGCCGGGGGC.

As regards this clone: The read halts 3 residues ahead of the CDR3 end, with the missing end drawn from the germline J gene. The V gene is TRBV20-1, the J gene TRBJ2-7, with TRBD1 as a possible D gene (6 bases). The V end lost 0 bases, the J end lost 2 bases, and 17 bases lay between the germline ends. This CDR3 is built from 16 residues. CDR1 is DFQATT, CDR2 SNEGSKA, per germline (reference sequence). The part of the CDR3 DNA that was read is TGCAGTGCTAGAGATCTCCTCTACAGGGATGCCTACGAG. It translates to CSARDLLYRDAYE. Given in full, the CDR3 is CSARDLLYRDAYEQYF.

Worth noting for this clone: The CDR3 end lies 3 residues beyond the end of the read and is filled in from the germline J gene. The gene calls are TRBV4-1 and TRBJ1-1, with D perhaps TRBD1 (6 bases). The germline V gene encodes CDR1 MGHRA and CDR2 YSYEKL. The V end lost 2 bases, the J end lost 5 bases, and 12 bases lay between the germline ends. The CDR3 has 14 residues. The CDR3 is CASSQTEQGTEAFF. Incomplete CDR3 DNA: TGCGCCAGCAGCCAAACTGAACAGGGTACTGAA.